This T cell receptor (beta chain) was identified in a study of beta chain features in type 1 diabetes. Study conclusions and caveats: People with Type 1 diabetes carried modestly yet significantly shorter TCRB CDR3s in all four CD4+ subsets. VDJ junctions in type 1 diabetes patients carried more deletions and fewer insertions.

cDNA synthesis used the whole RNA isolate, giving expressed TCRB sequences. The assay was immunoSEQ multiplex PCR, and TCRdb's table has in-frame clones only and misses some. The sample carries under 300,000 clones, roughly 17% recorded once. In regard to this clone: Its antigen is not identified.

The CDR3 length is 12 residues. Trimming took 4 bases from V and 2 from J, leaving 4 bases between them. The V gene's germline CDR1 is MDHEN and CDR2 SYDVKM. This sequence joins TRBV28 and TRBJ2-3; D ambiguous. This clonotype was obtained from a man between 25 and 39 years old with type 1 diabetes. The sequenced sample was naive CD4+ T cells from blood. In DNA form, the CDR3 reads TGTGCCAGCAGTTCCTACACAGATACGCAGTATTTT. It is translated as CASSSYTDTQYF.